This T cell receptor beta chain was documented in a study of cytomegalovirus exposure and HLA in healthy donors. This CDR3 is built from 14 residues. Trimming left V 6 bases short and J 5 bases short, with 16 bases between. The germline V gene has CDR1 MNHEY and CDR2 SVGAGI. The PCR employed 60 Vbeta primers together with 13 Jbeta primers. Assay used: immunoSEQ multiplex PCR; TCRdb lists only in-frame clones, some missing. Among some 140,000 clones listed, around 77% were seen once. The sequenced sample consisted of PBMCs. This chain joins TRBV6-5 and TRBJ1-2; D may be TRBD1 (6 bases). The sequence was collected from a man younger than 45 in good health. DNA of the CDR3: TGTGCCAGCAGACCAACTCGACAGGCTTATGGCTACACCTTC. This sequence encodes CASRPTRQAYGYTF.